This TCR beta chain derives from a study of Ad26.COV2.S vaccination and SARS-CoV-2 variants. CDR1 and CDR2 from the germline V gene are SGHVS and FQNEAQ. The CDR3 sequence is 17 residues long. The V and J ends lost 2 bases and 3 bases, in that order; junction bases with no gene match: 10. Whole-study results and caveats: Spike-specific TCR breadth ran higher among vaccine recipients than placebo recipients. Analytic work on TCR breadth and depth might have understated the full extent of total T cell responses. Those who received vaccine or placebo ended up with similar non-spike TCR breadth.

On this clone: Its antigen remains unknown.

The protocol was immunoSEQ multiplex PCR, while the TCRdb copy is restricted to in-frame clones and leaves out a portion. Found here are 180,000 or so clones, about 83% of them singletons; the top ten hold about 5.9%. This TCR came from a human donor who had recovered from COVID-19. The chain joins TRBV7-8 to TRBJ2-7; 10 bases agree with TRBD2. The sequencing used peripheral blood, collected after recovery from COVID-19. This CDR3 reads CASSLPLGSGGNYEQYF. The CDR3 DNA reads TGTGCCAGCAGCTTACCCTTAGGTAGCGGGGGGAACTACGAGCAGTACTTC.